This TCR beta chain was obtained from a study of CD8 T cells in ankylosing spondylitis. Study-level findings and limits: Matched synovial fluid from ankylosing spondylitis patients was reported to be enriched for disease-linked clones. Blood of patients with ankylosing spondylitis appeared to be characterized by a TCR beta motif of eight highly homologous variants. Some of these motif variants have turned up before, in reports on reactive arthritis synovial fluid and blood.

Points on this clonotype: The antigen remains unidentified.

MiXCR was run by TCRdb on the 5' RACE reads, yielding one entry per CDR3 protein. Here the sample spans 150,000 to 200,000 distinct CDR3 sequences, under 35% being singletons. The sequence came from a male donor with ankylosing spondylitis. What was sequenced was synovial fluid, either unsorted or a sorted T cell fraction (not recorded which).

As DNA, the CDR3 is TGTGCCAGCAGCTTAGGTATCAATGAAAAACTGTTTTTT. Translating it yields CASSLGINEKLFF. This sequence joins TRBV7-9 and TRBJ1-4, with D uncertain. The germline gives CDR1 SEHNR, CDR2 FQNEAQ (reference sequence). Trimming removed 1 base from V and 5 bases from J, with 5 bases in between. This CDR3 region has 13 residues.